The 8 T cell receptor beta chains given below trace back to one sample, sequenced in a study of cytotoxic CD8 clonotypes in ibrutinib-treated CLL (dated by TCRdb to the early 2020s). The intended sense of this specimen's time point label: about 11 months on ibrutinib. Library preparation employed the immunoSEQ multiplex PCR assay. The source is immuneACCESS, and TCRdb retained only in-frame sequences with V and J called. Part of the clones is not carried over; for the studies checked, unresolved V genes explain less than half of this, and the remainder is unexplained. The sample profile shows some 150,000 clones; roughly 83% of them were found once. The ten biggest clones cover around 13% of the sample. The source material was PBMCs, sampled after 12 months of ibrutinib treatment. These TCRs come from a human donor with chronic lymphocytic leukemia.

The CDR3 reads CASSPWRGGGEWEQYF. The CDR3 DNA reads as TGCGCCAGCAGCCCTTGGCGGGGGGGTGGAGAATGGGAGCAGTACTTC. The genes are TRBV5-1 and TRBJ2-7; 9 nucleotides agree with TRBD2. V was clipped by 4 bases and J by 7 bases; unmatched bases: 15. CDR3 size: 16 residues. Per the germline V gene, CDR1 is SGHRS and CDR2 is YFSETQ.

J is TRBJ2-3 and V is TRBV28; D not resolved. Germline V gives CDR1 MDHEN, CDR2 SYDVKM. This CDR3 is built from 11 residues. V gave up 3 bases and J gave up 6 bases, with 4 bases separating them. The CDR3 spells CASSLSDTQYF. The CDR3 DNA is TGTGCCAGCAGTTTGAGCGATACGCAGTATTTT.

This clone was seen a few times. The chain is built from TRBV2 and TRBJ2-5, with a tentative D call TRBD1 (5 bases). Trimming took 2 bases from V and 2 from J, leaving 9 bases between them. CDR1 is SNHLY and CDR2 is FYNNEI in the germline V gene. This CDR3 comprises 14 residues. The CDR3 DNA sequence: TGTGCCAGCAGTGAAAGGGGCGAGCAAGAGACCCAGTACTTC. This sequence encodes CASSERGEQETQYF.

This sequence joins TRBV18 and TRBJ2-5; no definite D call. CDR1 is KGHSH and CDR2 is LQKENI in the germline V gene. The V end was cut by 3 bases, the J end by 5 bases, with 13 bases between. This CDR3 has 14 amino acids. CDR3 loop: CASSPTGLGETQYF. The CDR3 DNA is TGTGCCAGCTCACCGACCGGGCTGGGGGAGACCCAGTACTTC.

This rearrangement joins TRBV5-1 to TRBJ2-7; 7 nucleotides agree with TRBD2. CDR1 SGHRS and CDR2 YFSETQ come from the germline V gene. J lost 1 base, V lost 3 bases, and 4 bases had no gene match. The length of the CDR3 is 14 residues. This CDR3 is CASSSSGLSYEQYF. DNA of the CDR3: TGCGCCAGCAGCTCTAGCGGACTGTCCTACGAGCAGTACTTC. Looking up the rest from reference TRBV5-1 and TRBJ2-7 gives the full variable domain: KAGVTQTPRYLIKTRGQQVTLSCSPISGHRSVSWYQQTPGQGLQFLFEYFSETQRNKGNFPGRFSGRQFSNSRSEMNVSTLELGDSALYLCASSSSGLSYEQYFGPGTRLTVT.

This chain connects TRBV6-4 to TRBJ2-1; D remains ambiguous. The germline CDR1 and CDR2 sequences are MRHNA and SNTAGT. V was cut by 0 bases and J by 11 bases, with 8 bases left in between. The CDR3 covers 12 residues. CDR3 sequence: CASSDSGPKQFF. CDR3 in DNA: TGTGCCAGCAGTGACTCTGGTCCAAAGCAGTTCTTC.

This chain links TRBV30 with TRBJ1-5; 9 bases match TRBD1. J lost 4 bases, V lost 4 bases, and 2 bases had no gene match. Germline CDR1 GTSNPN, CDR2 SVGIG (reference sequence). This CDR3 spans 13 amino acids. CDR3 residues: CAWTGQGNQPQHF. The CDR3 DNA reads TGTGCCTGGACCGGACAGGGGAATCAGCCCCAGCATTTT. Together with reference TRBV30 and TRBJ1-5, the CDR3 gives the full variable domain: SQTIHQWPATLVQPVGSPLSLECTVEGTSNPNLYWYRQAAGRGLQLLFYSVGIGQISSEVPQNLSASRPQDRQFILSSKKLLLSDSGFYLCAWTGQGNQPQHFGDGTRLSIL.

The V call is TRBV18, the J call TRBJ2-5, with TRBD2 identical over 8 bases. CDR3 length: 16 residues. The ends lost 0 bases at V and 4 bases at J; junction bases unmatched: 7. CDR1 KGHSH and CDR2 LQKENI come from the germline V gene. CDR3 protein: CASSPPGLAGGETQYF. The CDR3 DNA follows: TGTGCCAGCTCACCACCGGGGCTCGCGGGAGGAGAGACCCAGTACTTC. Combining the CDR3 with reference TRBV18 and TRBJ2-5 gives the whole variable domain NAGVMQNPRHLVRRRGQEARLRCSPMKGHSHVYWYRQLPEEGLKFMVYLQKENIIDESGMPKERFSAEFPKEGPSILRIQQVVRGDSAAYFCASSPPGLAGGETQYFGPGTRLLVL.